This T cell receptor (beta chain) was recorded in a study of cytomegalovirus exposure and HLA in healthy donors. Findings and caveats of the study: TCR beta chains numbering some 150 were designated cytomegalovirus-associated.

Assay: immunoSEQ multiplex PCR; the TCRdb copy retains only in-frame clones and omits some. The sample consists of 100,000 to 130,000 clones, over 75% of them appearing once. Only a few counts were recorded for this clone. Its target is not known. This receptor was taken from a woman aged 18-35 years in good health and CMV-seronegative. The material sequenced was PBMCs.

The CDR3 nucleotides read TGCGCCAGCAGCTGGACAGGTATGAACACTGAAGCTTTCTTT. Its translation is CASSWTGMNTEAFF. This chain links TRBV5-1 with TRBJ1-1; 7 nucleotides align to TRBD1. Germline V gives CDR1 SGHRS, CDR2 YFSETQ. The CDR3 extends over 14 amino acids. The V segment lost 3 bases and the J segment 0 bases; nucleotides outside the gene matches: 2.